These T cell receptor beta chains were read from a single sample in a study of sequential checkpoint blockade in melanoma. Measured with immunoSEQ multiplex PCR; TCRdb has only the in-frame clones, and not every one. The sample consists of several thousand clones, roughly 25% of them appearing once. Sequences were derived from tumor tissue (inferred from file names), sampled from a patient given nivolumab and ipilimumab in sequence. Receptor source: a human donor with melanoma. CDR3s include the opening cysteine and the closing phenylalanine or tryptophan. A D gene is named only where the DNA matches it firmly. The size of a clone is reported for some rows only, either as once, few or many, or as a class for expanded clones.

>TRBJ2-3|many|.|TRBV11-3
TGTGCCAGCAGCTTATTCATCTCCGGGACTGCGACAGATACGCAGTATTTT
CASSLFISGTATDTQYF
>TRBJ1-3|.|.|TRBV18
TGTGCCAGCTCACCGATCATGGACGCGAGCTCTGGAAACACCATATATTTT
CASSPIMDASSGNTIYF
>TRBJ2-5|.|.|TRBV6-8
TGTGCCAGCAGTTACAATAGCCAGGGAACCGAGACCCAGTACTTC
CASSYNSQGTETQYF
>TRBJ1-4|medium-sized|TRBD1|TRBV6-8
TGTGCCAGCAGTCGTCGGACAGGGGATCAGGAAAAACTGTTTTTT
CASSRRTGDQEKLFF
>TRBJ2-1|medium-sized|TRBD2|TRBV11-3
TGTGCCAGCAGCTTGGGATCAGCGGGAGAGAATGAGCAGTTCTTC
CASSLGSAGENEQFF
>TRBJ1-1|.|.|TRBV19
TGTGCCAGTATTCAGCCAGGGACTTTGAACACTGAAGCTTTCTTT
CASIQPGTLNTEAFF
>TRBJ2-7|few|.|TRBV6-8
TGTGCCAGCAGTTCCATAACCTCGCAGCAGTACTTC
CASSSITSQQYF
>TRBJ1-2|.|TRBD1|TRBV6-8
TGTGCCAGCAGTCCTAGTACAGGGGGCTATGGCTACACCTTC
CASSPSTGGYGYTF
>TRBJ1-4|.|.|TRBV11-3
TGTGCCAGCTTAGGGGGGGTGAAGGCAACTAATGAAAAACTGTTTTTT
CASLGGVKATNEKLFF
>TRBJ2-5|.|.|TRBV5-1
TGCGCCAGCAGCTTTCGACAGGACGGAGAGACCCAGTACTTC
CASSFRQDGETQYF
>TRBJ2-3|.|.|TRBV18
TGTGCCAGCTCACCAACACTAGAAGATACGCAGTATTTT
CASSPTLEDTQYF
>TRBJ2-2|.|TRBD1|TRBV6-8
TGTGCCAGCAGTCCGACAGGGGTGTTAGCCGGGGAGCTGTTTTTT
CASSPTGVLAGELFF
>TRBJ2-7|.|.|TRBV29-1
TGCAGCGTTGAAGATCCGGGTCGGACCTACGAGCAGTACTTC
CSVEDPGRTYEQYF
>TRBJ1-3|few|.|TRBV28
TGTGCCAGCAACGAGCACCGGGACGGAGGAAACACCATATATTTT
CASNEHRDGGNTIYF
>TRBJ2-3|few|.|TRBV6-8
TGTGCCAGCAGTTACGCCGGGCTTGGAACGCAGTATTTT
CASSYAGLGTQYF
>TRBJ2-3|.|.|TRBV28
TGTGCCAGCAGCCTAAAGACAACAGATACGCAGTATTTT
CASSLKTTDTQYF
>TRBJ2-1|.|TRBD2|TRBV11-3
TGTGCCAGCAGCCGATTAGCGGGGGCAAACAATGAGCAGTTCTTC
CASSRLAGANNEQFF
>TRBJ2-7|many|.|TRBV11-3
TGTGCCAGCAGCTTAGAAGGGACACGGGGGGAGCAGTACTTC
CASSLEGTRGEQYF
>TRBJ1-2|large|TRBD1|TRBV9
TGTGCCAGCAGCCCCCTACAGGGGGATGCTGGCTACACCTTC
CASSPLQGDAGYTF
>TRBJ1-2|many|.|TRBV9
TGTGCCAGCAGCGTCGGCGCCCGGGACTCCAGGGAAGGCTACACCTTC
CASSVGARDSREGYTF
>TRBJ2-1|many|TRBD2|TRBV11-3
TGTGCCAGCAGCCTCTCCAATAGCGGGGGGGCTGAGCAGTTCTTC
CASSLSNSGGAEQFF
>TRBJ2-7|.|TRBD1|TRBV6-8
TGTGCCAGCACGGACAGGGGAAACGGGGAGCAGTACTTC
CASTDRGNGEQYF
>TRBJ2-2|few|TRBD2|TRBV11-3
TGTGCCAGCAGCAGCGGGGTAAACACCGGGGAGCTGTTTTTT
CASSSGVNTGELFF
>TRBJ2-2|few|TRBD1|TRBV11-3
TGTGCCAGCAGCTCCCGGCGACAGGGTTCCACCGGGGAGCTGTTTTTT
CASSSRRQGSTGELFF
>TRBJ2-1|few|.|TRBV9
TGTGCCAGCAGGAGCGAGAATAACAATGAGCAGTTCTTC
CASRSENNNEQFF
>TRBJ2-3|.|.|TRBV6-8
TGTGCCAGCAGTTACTCCGGATTCGGGGGAACAGATACGCAGTATTTT
CASSYSGFGGTDTQYF
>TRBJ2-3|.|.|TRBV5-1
TGCGCCAGCAGCCCGGACCAAGGAGTTTTGGATACGCAGTATTTT
CASSPDQGVLDTQYF
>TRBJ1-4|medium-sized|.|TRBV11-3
TGTGCCAGCAGCCGACTAAACTCAACAGGTTCACGTCTTGAAAAACTGTTTTTT
CASSRLNSTGSRLEKLFF
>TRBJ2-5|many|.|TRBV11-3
TGTGCCAGCAGCTTGTTACCGGCCGCCTACCAAGAGACCCAGTACTTC
CASSLLPAAYQETQYF
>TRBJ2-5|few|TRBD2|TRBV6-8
TGTGCCAGCAGTGACGCCCTACCGGGACTAGCGGGTTACAAAGAGACCCAGTACTTC
CASSDALPGLAGYKETQYF
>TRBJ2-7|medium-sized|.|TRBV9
TGTGCCAGCAGCGTAACCCAACAGGGCGGCCGCGGCGAGCAGTACTTC
CASSVTQQGGRGEQYF
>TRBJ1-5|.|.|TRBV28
TGTGCCAGCAGGGGCACCCGGGCAGGAGCTCAGCCCCAGCATTTT
CASRGTRAGAQPQHF
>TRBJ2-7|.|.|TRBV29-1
TGCAGCGTTCGTGGGGAGGTGTACGAGCAGTACTTC
CSVRGEVYEQYF
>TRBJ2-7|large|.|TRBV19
TGTGCCAGTAGTATGCAGGGCTCTTGGGAGCAGTACTTC
CASSMQGSWEQYF
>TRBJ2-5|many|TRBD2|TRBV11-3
TGTGCCAGCAGCTTAAGTATCCTAGCGGGAGGGGGACAAGAGACCCAGTACTTC
CASSLSILAGGGQETQYF
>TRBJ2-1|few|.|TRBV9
TGTGCCAGCAGTTCCGGGAGTAGCTCCTACAATGAGCAGTTCTTC
CASSSGSSSYNEQFF
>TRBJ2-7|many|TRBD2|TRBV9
TGTGCCAGCAGCGAGGGACTAGCGGGCACCTACGAGCAGTACTTC
CASSEGLAGTYEQYF